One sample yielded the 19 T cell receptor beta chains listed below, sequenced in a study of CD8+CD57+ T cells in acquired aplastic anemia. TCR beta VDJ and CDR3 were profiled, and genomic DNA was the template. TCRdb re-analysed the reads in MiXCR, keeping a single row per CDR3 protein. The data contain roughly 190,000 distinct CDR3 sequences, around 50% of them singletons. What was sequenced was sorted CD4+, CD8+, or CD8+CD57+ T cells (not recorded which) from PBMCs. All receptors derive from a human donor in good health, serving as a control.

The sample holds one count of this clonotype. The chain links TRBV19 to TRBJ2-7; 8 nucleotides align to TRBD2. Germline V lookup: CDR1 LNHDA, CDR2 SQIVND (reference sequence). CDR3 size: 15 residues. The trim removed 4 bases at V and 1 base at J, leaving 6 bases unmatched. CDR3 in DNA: TGTGCCAGTAGTACAAGCGGGGGTGGTTCCTACGAGCAGTACTTC. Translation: CASSTSGGGSYEQYF. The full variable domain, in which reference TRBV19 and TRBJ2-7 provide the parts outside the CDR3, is DGGITQSPKYLFRKEGQNVTLSCEQNLNHDAMYWYRQDPGQGLRLIYYSQIVNDFQKGDIAEGYSVSREKKESFPLTVTSAQKNPTAFYLCASSTSGGGSYEQYFGPGTRLTVT.

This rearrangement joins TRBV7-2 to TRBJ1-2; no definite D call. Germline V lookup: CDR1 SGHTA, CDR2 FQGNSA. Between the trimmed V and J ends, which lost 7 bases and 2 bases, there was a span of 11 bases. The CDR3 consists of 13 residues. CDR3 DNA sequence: TGTGCCAGCAAGTCGGACGTGAACTATGGCTACACCTTC. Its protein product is CASKSDVNYGYTF.

CDR3 sequence: CASSTSDSSNQPQHF. Here the CDR3 DNA reads TGTGCCAGTAGTACGTCGGACAGTAGCAATCAGCCCCAGCATTTT. This chain connects TRBV19 to TRBJ1-5; possibly TRBD1 for D (6 bases). The CDR3 has 15 amino acids. CDR1 is LNHDA and CDR2 is SQIVND in the germline V gene (reference sequence). The V end lost 4 bases, the J end lost 0 bases, and 10 bases lay between the germline ends.

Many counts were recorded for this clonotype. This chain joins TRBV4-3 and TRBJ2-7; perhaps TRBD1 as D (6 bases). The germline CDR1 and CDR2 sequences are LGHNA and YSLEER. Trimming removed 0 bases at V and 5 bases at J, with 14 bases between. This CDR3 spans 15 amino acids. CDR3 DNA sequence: TGCGCCAGCAGCCAAGAGAGGTCAGGGGCCCACGAGCAGTACTTC. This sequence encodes CASSQERSGAHEQYF.

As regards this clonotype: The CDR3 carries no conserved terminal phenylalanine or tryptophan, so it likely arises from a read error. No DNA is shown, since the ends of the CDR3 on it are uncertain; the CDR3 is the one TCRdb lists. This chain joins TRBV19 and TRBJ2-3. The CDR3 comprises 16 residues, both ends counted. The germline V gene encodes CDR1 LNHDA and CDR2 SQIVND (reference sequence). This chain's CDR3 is CASSTHLAATHRYAVV.

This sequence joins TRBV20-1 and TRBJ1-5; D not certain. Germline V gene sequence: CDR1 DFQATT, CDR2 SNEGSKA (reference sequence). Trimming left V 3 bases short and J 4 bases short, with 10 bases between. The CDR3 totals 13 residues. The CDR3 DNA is TGCAGTGCTAGGAATCAGGATAATCAGCCCCAGCATTTT. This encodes CSARNQDNQPQHF.

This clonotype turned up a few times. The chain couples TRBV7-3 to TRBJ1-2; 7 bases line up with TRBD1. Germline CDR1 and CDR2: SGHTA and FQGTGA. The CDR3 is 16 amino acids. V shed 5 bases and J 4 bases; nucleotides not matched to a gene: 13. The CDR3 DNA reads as TGTGCCAGCAGCCGGCTTGGACAGGAGCCAACCTATGGCTACACCTTC. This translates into CASSRLGQEPTYGYTF.

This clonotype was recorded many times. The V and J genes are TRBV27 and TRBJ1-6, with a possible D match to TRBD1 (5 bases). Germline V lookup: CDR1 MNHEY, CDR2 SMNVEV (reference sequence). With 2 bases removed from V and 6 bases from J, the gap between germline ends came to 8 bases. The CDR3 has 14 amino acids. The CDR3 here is CASSLGAFNSPLHF. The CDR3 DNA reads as TGTGCCAGCAGTTTAGGGGCCTTTAATTCACCCCTCCACTTT.

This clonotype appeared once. CDR3 sequence: CASSAGHQREKLFF. The CDR3 DNA is TGTGCCAGCAGCGCGGGACACCAGCGAGAAAAACTGTTTTTT. The V and J genes are TRBV9 and TRBJ1-4; a weak D match, TRBD1 (6 bases). The CDR3 is 14 residues long. Deletions cut 3 bases from V and 8 bases from J, with 14 bases between. Germline V gene lookup returns CDR1 SGDLS and CDR2 YYNGEE.

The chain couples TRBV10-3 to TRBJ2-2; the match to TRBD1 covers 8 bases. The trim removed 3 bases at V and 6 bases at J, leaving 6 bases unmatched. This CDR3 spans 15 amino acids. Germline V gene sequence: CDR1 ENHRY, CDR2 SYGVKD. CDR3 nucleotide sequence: TGTGCCATCAGTGACTCGGACAGGGCTGCCGGGGAGCTGTTTTTT. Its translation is CAISDSDRAAGELFF.

The CDR3 nucleotides are TGTGCCAGTAGTATTAACGGCTACGAGCAGTACTTC. Its protein product is CASSINGYEQYF. The V and J genes are TRBV19 and TRBJ2-7, with D unclear. Trimming cost V 3 bases and J 3 bases, with 6 bases left between them. The length of the CDR3 is 12 residues. Germline CDR1 and CDR2: LNHDA and SQIVND (reference sequence).

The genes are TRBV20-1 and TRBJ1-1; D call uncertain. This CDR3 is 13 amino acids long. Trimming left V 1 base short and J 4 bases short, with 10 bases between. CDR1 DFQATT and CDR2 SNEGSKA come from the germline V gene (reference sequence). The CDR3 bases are TGCAGTGCTAGAGTCGGGTTGAGCACTGAAGCTTTCTTT. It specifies CSARVGLSTEAFF.

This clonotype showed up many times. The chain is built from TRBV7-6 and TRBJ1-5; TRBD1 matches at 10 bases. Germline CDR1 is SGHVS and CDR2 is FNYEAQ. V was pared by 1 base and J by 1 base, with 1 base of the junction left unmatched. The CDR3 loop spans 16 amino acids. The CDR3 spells CASSLGQGASNQPQHF. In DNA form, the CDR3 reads TGTGCCAGCAGCTTAGGACAGGGGGCGAGCAATCAGCCCCAGCATTTT.

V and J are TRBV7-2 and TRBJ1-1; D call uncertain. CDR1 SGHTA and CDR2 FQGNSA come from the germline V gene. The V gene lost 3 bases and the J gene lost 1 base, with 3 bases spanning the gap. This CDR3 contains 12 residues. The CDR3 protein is CASSFSNTEAFF. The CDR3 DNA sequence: TGTGCCAGCAGCTTTTCGAACACTGAAGCTTTCTTT.

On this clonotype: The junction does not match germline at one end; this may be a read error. Here the CDR3 reads CAISVGTGERYF. Written as DNA, the CDR3 is TGTGCCATCAGTGTGGGGACAGGCGAGCGGTACTTC. The V and J genes are TRBV10-3 and TRBJ2-7, with 8 bases lining up with TRBD1. The germline V gene encodes CDR1 ENHRY and CDR2 SYGVKD. This CDR3 comprises 12 residues.

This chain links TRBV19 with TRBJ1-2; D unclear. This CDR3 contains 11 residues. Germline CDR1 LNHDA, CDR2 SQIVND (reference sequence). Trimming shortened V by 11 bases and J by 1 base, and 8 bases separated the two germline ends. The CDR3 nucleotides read TGTGCCGGGAGAAGTAACTATGGCTACACCTTC. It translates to CAGRSNYGYTF.

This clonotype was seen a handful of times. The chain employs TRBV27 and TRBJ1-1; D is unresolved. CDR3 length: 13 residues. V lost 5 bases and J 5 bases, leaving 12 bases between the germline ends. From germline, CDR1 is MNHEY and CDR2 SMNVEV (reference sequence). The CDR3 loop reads CASSLREVTEAFF. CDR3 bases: TGTGCCAGCAGTCTCCGGGAGGTTACTGAAGCTTTCTTT.

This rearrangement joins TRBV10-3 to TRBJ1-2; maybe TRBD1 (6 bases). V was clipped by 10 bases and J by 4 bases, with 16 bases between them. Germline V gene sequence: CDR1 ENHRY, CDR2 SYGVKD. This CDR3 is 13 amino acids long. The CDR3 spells CASRKTGFYGYTF. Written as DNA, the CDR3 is TGTGCCAGCAGGAAGACAGGATTCTATGGCTACACCTTC.

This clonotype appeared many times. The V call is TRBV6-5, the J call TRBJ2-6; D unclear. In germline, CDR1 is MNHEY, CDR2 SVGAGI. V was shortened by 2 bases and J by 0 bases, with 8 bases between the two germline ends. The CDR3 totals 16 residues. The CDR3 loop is CASSYIKSSGANVLTF. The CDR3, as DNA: TGTGCCAGCAGTTACATCAAGAGCTCTGGGGCCAACGTCCTGACTTTC.